This entry features one T cell receptor (beta chain) sequence. Antigen unknown. The data stem from a study of blood T cells in healthy people across ages. Study observations and caveats: Per million T cells, the diversity of TCR beta decreased roughly linearly as age advanced. The study found TCR beta diversity correlated strongly with naive T cell percentage.

The CDR3 contains 15 residues. Trimming removed 9 bases at V and 1 base at J, with 16 bases between. Germline V gene lookup returns CDR1 ENHRY and CDR2 SYGVKD. The second PCR ran roughly 7 to 12 cycles with a sample-barcoded 5' primer and J-beta primers. A single record per CDR3 protein comes from TCRdb applying MiXCR to the 5' RACE reads. The table has 850,000 to 1,300,000 distinct CDR3 sequences, 40% to 45% seen once. Drawing of peripheral blood yielded ten milliliters from each donor. J is TRBJ2-1 and V is TRBV10-3, with D possibly being TRBD1 or TRBD2 (5 bases each). This TCR came from a woman aged 55-70 years in good health. Material for sequencing was blood. The CDR3 region is CAIQQRDQSYNEQFF. In DNA, the CDR3 is TGTGCCATACAACAACGGGACCAGTCCTACAATGAGCAGTTCTTC.